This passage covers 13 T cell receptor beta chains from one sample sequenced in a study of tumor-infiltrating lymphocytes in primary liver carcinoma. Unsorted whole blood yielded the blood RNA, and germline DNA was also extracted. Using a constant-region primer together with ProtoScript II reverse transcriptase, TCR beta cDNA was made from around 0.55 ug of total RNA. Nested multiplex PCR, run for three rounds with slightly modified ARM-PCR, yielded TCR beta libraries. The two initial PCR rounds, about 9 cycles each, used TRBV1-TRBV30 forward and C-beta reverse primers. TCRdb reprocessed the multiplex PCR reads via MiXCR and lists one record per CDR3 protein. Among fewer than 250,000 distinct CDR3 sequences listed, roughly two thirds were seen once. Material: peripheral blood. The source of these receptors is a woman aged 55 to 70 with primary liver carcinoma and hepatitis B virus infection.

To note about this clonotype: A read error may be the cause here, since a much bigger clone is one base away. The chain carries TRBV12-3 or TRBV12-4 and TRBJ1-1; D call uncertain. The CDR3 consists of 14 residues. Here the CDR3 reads CVSSFSTGNTEAFF. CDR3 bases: TGTGTCAGCAGTTTCAGTACGGGTAACACTGAAGCTTTCTTT.

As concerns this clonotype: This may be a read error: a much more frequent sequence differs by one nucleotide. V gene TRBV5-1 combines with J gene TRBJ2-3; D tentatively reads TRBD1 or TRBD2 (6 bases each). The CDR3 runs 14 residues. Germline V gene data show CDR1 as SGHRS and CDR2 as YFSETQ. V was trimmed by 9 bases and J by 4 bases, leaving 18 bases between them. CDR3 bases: TGCGCCACCTCTACAGGGAGGAGGGCAGATACGCAGTATTTT. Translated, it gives CATSTGRRADTQYF.

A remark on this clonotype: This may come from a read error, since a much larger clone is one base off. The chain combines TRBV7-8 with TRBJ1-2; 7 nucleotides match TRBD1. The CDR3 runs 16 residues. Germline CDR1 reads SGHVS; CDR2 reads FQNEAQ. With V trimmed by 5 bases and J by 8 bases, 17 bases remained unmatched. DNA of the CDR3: TGTGCCAGCAGCCGACACGGCCCGGGACAGACTGTCGGCTACACCTTC. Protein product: CASSRHGPGQTVGYTF. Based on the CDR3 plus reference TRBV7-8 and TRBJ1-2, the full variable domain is GAGVSQSPRYKVAKRGQDVALRCDPISGHVSLFWYQQALGQGPEFLTYFQNEAQLDKSGLPSDRFFAERPEGSVSTLKIQRTQQEDSAVYLCASSRHGPGQTVGYTFGSGTRLTVV.

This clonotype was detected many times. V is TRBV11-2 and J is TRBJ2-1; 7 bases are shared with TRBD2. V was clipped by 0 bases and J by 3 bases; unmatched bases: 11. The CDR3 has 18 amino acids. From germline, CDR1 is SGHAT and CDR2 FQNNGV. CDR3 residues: CASSLEASGTLFYNEQFF. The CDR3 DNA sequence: TGTGCCAGCAGCTTAGAGGCGAGCGGGACTTTATTCTACAATGAGCAGTTCTTC.

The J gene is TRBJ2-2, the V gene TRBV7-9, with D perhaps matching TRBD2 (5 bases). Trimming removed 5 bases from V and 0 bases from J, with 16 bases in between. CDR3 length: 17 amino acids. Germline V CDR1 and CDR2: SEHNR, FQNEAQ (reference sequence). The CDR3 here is CASSPPPGRANTGELFF. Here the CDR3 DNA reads TGTGCCAGCAGCCCCCCGCCGGGGAGAGCGAACACCGGGGAGCTGTTTTTT.

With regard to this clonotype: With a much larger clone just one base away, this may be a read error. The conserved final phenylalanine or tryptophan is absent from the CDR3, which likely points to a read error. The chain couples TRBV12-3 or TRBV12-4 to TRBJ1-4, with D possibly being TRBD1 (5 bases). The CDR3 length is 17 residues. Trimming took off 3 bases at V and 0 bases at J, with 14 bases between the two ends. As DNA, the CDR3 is TGTGCCAGCAGTTTCCCCCTAGACAGTGCAACTAATGAAAAACTGTTTATT. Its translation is CASSFPLDSATNEKLFI.

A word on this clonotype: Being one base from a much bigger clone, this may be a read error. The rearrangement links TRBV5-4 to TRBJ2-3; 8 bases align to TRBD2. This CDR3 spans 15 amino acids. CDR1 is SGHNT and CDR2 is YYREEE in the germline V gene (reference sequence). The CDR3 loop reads CTTHFGAGVGDTQYF. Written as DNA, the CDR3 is TGTACCACCCATTTTGGAGCGGGAGTTGGAGATACGCAGTATTTT.

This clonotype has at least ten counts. The CDR3 DNA is TGTGCCAGCAGCTTCACCCTCCGGGACACCTACGAGCAGTACTTC. Its translation: CASSFTLRDTYEQYF. The V and J genes are TRBV5-5 and TRBJ2-7; TRBD1 might be the D (6 bases). The CDR3 length is 15 residues. Per germline, CDR1 SGHKS and CDR2 YYEKEE (reference sequence). Trimming took off 2 bases at V and 2 bases at J, with 14 bases between the two ends.

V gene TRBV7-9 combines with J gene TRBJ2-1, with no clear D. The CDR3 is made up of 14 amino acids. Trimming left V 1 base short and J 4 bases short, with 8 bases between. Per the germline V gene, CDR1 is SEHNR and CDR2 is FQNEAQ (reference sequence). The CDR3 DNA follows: TGTGCCAGCAGCTTAGAGGGCTATTACAATGAGCAGTTCTTC. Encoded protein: CASSLEGYYNEQFF.

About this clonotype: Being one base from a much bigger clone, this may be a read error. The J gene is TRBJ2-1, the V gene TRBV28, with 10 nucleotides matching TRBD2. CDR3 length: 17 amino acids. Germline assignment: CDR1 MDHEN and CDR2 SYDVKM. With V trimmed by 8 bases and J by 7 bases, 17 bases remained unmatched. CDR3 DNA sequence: TGTGCCAGCGGACTCATAACCGGGACTAGCGATCCGAATGAGCAGTTCTTC. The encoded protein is CASGLITGTSDPNEQFF.

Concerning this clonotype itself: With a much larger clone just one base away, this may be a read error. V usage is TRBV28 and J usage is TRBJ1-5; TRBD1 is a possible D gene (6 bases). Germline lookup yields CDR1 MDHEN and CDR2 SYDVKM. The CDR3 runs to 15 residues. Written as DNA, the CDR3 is TGTGACAGCGGATTGTTACAGGGTGGGGGTCAGCCCCAGCATTTT. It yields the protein CDSGLLQGGGQPQHF.

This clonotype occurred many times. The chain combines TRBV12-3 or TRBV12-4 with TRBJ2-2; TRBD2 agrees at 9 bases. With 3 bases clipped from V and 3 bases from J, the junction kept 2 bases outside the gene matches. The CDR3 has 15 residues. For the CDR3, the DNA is TGTGCCAGCAGTTTTAGCGGGAGATACACCGGGGAGCTGTTTTTT. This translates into CASSFSGRYTGELFF.

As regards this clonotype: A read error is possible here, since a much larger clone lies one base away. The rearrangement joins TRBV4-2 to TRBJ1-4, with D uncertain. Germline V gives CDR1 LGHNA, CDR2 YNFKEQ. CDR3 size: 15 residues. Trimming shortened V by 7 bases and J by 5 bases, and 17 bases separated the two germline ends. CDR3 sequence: CASNRTDRINEKLFF. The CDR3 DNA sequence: TGTGCCAGCAACCGGACGGACCGCATAAATGAAAAACTGTTTTTT.